One sample yielded the 4 T cell receptor beta chains listed below, sequenced in a study of CD8+ T cells in alopecia areata. The sequencing template was cDNA reverse transcribed from extracted RNA. Some clones are missing from TCRdb's copy, which holds only in-frame ones; the method was immunoSEQ multiplex PCR. The sample includes fewer than 250,000 clones, roughly 60% of them seen just once. Treatment described: oral pan-JAK inhibitor, 5-10 mg twice daily. Specimen: CD4+ T cells sorted from blood, collected at week 24, from a patient treated with tofacitinib. The receptors originated from a human donor with alopecia areata.

This clone was seen more than once but under ten times. V is TRBV7-2 and J is TRBJ2-7; possible D gene TRBD2, 6 bases. The germline V gene has CDR1 SGHTA and CDR2 FQGNSA. This CDR3 spans 15 amino acids. Trimming removed 1 base at V and 0 bases at J, with 10 bases between. CDR3 sequence (DNA): TGTGCCAGCAGCTTAGACTTCGGGAGCTCCTACGAGCAGTACTTC. Amino acid sequence: CASSLDFGSSYEQYF.

This chain joins TRBV7-9 and TRBJ2-1, with 7 bases identical to TRBD1. The V gene's germline CDR1 is SEHNR and CDR2 FQNEAQ (reference sequence). V dropped 8 bases and J dropped 3; count of bases not matched to a gene: 4. This CDR3 region has 13 residues. The CDR3 DNA reads as TGTGCCAGCGACACAGGGGTCTACAATGAGCAGTTCTTC. It yields the protein CASDTGVYNEQFF.

This rearrangement joins TRBV25-1 to TRBJ2-5; no clear D gene. V was pared by 2 bases and J by 3 bases, with 16 bases between. Germline V CDR1 and CDR2: MGHDK, SYGVNS. The CDR3 is made up of 16 amino acids. CDR3 in amino acids: CASSEVHRGKKETQYF. The CDR3 region has the DNA TGTGCCAGCAGTGAAGTCCACCGTGGCAAAAAAGAGACCCAGTACTTC. The full variable domain, its missing parts supplied by reference TRBV25-1 and TRBJ2-5, is EADIYQTPRYLVIGTGKKITLECSQTMGHDKMYWYQQDPGMELHLIHYSYGVNSTEKGDLSSESTVSRIRTEHFPLTLESARPSHTSQYLCASSEVHRGKKETQYFGPGTRLLVL.

CDR3 DNA: TGTGCCAGCAGCCCGGACGTAGGGCCCTACTATGGCTACACCTTC. Translated: CASSPDVGPYYGYTF. The chain links TRBV2 to TRBJ1-2; D unresolved. The CDR3 extends over 15 amino acids. CDR1 SNHLY and CDR2 FYNNEI come from the germline V gene. V was clipped by 6 bases and J by 3 bases, with 17 bases between them.